The sequence of this TCR beta chain was determined in a study of T cells in localized non-small cell lung cancer. General study results and limits: Because only a single region of the tumor was sequenced, heterogeneity remains possible.

The CDR3 contains 13 residues. The germline V gene has CDR1 SGHDT and CDR2 YYEEEE. With 2 bases removed from V and 2 bases from J, the gap between germline ends came to 7 bases. TCRdb keeps only in-frame clones here, not all; method: immunoSEQ multiplex PCR. The sample has about 70,000 clones, 85% to 90% seen once. Concerning this clone: Antigen: not known.

J is TRBJ1-2 and V is TRBV5-6; D call uncertain. Sequencing was performed on peripheral blood, taken before any cancer treatment. The source of this sequence is a male donor at least 60 years old with stage III squamous cell lung carcinoma. CDR3 loop: CASSLSQNYGYTF. CDR3 DNA sequence: TGTGCCAGCAGCTTATCCCAGAACTATGGCTACACCTTC.